Here is one T cell receptor beta chain with its context. Antigen unknown. PCR amplification relied on 60 Vbeta primers (plus 13 Jbeta primers). Data came from immunoSEQ multiplex PCR; TCRdb stores just in-frame clones and leaves some out. Altogether about 150,000 clones are present, about 66% being singletons, with the ten largest covering less than 2%. This sample is part of a study of cytomegalovirus exposure and HLA in healthy donors. Study context: The study placed 80% to 85% of its approximately 400 genotyped donors in the Caucasian-associated ancestry cluster. Whole-study findings and limits: CMV serostatus was the only recorded immune exposure for donors. In all likelihood, a cluster of highly shared sequence variants was a sequencing artifact.

The CDR3 totals 17 residues. Trimming cost V 3 bases and J 5 bases; bases outside gene matches: 15. Germline V gene data show CDR1 as SGDLS and CDR2 as YYNGEE. This clonotype was sampled from a male donor in good health and CMV-seronegative. The sample taken for sequencing was PBMCs. The rearrangement joins TRBV9 to TRBJ2-5; TRBD2 agrees at 8 bases. The CDR3 reads CASSGGVGRGAYETQYF. CDR3 DNA sequence: TGTGCCAGCAGCGGGGGGGTCGGGAGGGGGGCCTATGAGACCCAGTACTTC.